This T cell receptor beta chain was captured by sequencing in a study of shared clonotypes between healthy human individuals (dated by TCRdb to about 2020). For context, the study as a whole: A couple of women and three men aged 18 to 49 years were included in the cohort. For each donor, CD4 naive and CD4 memory were each run on three plates, CD8 naive on two plates, and CD8 memory on one plate. To estimate repertoire size and how much clonotype sharing occurs between individuals, the study deeply sequenced the blood TCR repertoires of about five healthy adults. To increase sequencing depth and limit assay-specific biases, TCR repertoire library preparation and sequencing were carried out by different laboratories using diverse techniques. Between about 0.94 and 8.9 billion PBMCs per donor were obtained by leukapheresis.

Relative to germline, V is 4 bases shorter and J is 1 base shorter, with 7 bases between their ends. Taken from the germline V gene, the CDR1 and CDR2 loops are SGHDN and FVKESK. The CDR3 holds 13 amino acids from the cysteine to the phenylalanine. Solely the CDR3 DNA is kept, with 39 bases framed from the first base. Using the deep immunoSEQ assay, multiplex PCR amplified TCR CDR3 regions from genomic DNA. Extracted genomic DNA from each cell subset was spread evenly across all wells of several immunoSEQ 96-well plates, with each plate serving as a replicate. For sorted subsets, approximately 210 ng of genomic DNA, equivalent to tens of thousands of T cell genomes, went into each replicate PCR. Purified libraries were quantified with a Qubit 3.0 fluorometer, sized on a Bioanalyzer 2100, and re-quantified with the KAPA Library Quantification kit. A separate single-read 150-cycle Illumina NextSeq 550 flow cell was used to sequence each immunoSEQ 96-well plate. On the authors' methods: Because the immunoSEQ output held only junctional sequences and lacked quality scores, the filtering could not match the filtering applied to full-length reads. Sequences were annotated with PyIR, a Python wrapper for IgBLAST v1.9, using IMGT germline references to assign V/J genes and CDR3. Reads were filtered out if the reads had weak V/J assignments (E-value above 1e-6), no CDR3, stop codons, out-of-frame junctions, or ambiguous translated residues. V3J clonotypes were defined by identical inferred V gene, J gene, and CDR3 amino acid sequence. Percentage overlap between repertoires was computed as shared unique clonotypes divided by the size of the smaller repertoire. Richness of each repertoire was evaluated using RTK rarefaction, the Chao1 estimator, and Recon v2.1 estimates of unobserved clonotypes. For all TCRbeta clonotypes obtained by the gDNA method from a handful of donors, generation probabilities were computed with OLGA. As stored in TCRdb, this immuneACCESS dataset retains in-frame rearrangements with V and J assigned. A fraction of the clones does not appear; measured against another copy, unresolved V genes explain less than half of the discrepancy, and the remainder lacks a known reason. From that table come the V and J calls and clone size; the DNA was used to work out D and trimming. This sample gives 2,500,000 or so clones in total; roughly 93% of them show up just once. The ten largest make up roughly 0.36% of the sample.

This clone has more than one count but fewer than ten. Its antigen is currently not known. The sample holds no much larger clone one base away, and base qualities are not on file. The donors were healthy, HIV-negative adults with no recently reported acute infections or vaccinations. Every donor was a Caucasian adult residing in Nashville, Tennessee, USA. CD4+ T cells were enriched by magnetic negative selection; naive cells were then positively selected on CD45RA, and the negative fraction formed the memory subset. Blood was collected by leukapheresis, and PBMCs were isolated by Ficoll-Histopaque density gradient centrifugation and then cryopreserved in liquid nitrogen vapor phase. Analytical flow cytometry was used to check the purity and quantity of every magnetically sorted T cell population. From each sorted fraction, genomic DNA was isolated and quantified by UV absorbance on a Nanodrop 2000c.

What the work shows at the level of the full study, not this receptor alone: Compared with non-shared clonotypes, clonotypes shared by all four sorted-subset donors had higher generation probabilities. When a few donors were compared, the shared fraction of clonotypes was around 5.1% for naive CD4, around 3.6% for naive CD8, 2.3% for memory CD4, and 0.35% to 0.4% for memory CD8. Pairwise subsampling led to the expectation that sequencing depth would affect the degree of clonotype sharing among donors. Sampling was restricted to blood, and TCR repertoires in tissue are likely to differ from TCR repertoires in blood. Larger estimated clonotype richness was generally found for naive subsets than for memory subsets. Even with the large sequencing depth, rarefaction of the sorted-subset datasets indicated that sequencing was incomplete. Because the study included only a small number of donors, the genetic and exposure-history diversity represented was limited.

The receptor comes from a man younger than 30 in good health. Some clones in this sample may be carry-over from other donors' samples. The sequencing input was naive CD4+ T cells from PBMCs. The sample's cell subset or site label is to be understood as: CD45RA+ positively selected. The rearranged chain carries TRBV14 and TRBJ1-1, with no confident D gene call. In nucleotide form, the sequence is TGTGCCAGCAGCCGTAATACGAACACTGAAGCTTTCTTT. It codes for CASSRNTNTEAFF.